This T cell receptor (beta chain) stems from a study of cytomegalovirus exposure and HLA in healthy donors. Study context: Inside one of the first data releases sat some 85 million unique TCRs taken from HLA-typed donors. Study observations and caveats: Across donors, most TCRs were seen rarely, yet some public ones were widespread. Researchers counted around 180 TCR beta chains as cytomegalovirus-associated. What a later analysis reportedly showed was that an Asian-associated ancestry cluster had fewer N-insertions than the roughly 700-donor mean.

13 Jbeta primers and 60 Vbeta primers were used for the PCR. Method: immunoSEQ multiplex PCR; TCRdb's copy keeps in-frame clones and lacks some. The sample includes fewer than 110,000 clones, roughly three quarters of them seen just once. About this clone: The antigen is unknown.

Germline V CDR1 and CDR2: SGHAT, FQNNGV. The CDR3 is made up of 16 amino acids. V shed 5 bases, J shed 2 bases, and the junction held 11 bases outside the gene matches. Sequencing used PBMCs. This TCR derives from a man aged 18 to 29 in good health and CMV-seronegative. V and J are TRBV11-2 and TRBJ1-2, with 7 nucleotides matching TRBD1. DNA for the CDR3: TGTGCCAGCAGCCCCTCCGGGACAGCAATAAACTATGGCTACACCTTC. Encoded protein: CASSPSGTAINYGYTF.